The 20 T cell receptor beta chains in this list originate from one sample, sequenced in a study of blood T cell repertoires in COVID-19. Sequenced by immunoSEQ multiplex PCR; TCRdb stores in-frame clones only, minus some. The table records around 69,000 clones, more than 70% of them present only once. The specimen was peripheral blood. The receptors come from a man aged 45-65 years with active COVID-19.

V usage is TRBV11-2 and J usage is TRBJ2-1; 9 bases align to TRBD2. The germline gives CDR1 SGHAT, CDR2 FQNNGV. The CDR3 covers 16 residues. The ends lost 3 bases at V and 4 bases at J; junction bases unmatched: 7. The CDR3 DNA reads TGTGCCAGCAGCTTCGATAGCGGGGGCCTGTACAATGAGCAGTTCTTC. Residues: CASSFDSGGLYNEQFF. The full variable domain, in which reference TRBV11-2 and TRBJ2-1 provide the parts outside the CDR3, is EAGVAQSPRYKIIEKRQSVAFWCNPISGHATLYWYQQILGQGPKLLIQFQNNGVVDDSQLPKDRFSAERLKGVDSTLKIQPAKLEDSAVYLCASSFDSGGLYNEQFFGPGTRLTVL.

This clone was seen just once. The V and J genes are TRBV27 and TRBJ2-1, with 10 bases matching TRBD1. Germline assignment: CDR1 MNHEY and CDR2 SMNVEV (reference sequence). This CDR3 spans 15 amino acids. Trimming took 6 bases from V and 2 from J; bases not matched to a gene: 4. The CDR3 nucleotides are TGTGCCAGCAGCCTGGGGACAGGGGCCTACAATGAGCAGTTCTTC. Translating it yields CASSLGTGAYNEQFF.

V and J are TRBV10-3 and TRBJ2-1; D is undetermined. The V end lost 4 bases, the J end lost 2 bases, and 15 bases lay between the germline ends. Germline CDR1 and CDR2: ENHRY and SYGVKD. The CDR3 loop spans 16 amino acids. CDR3 loop: CAISGTSRPTYNEQFF. CDR3 sequence (DNA): TGTGCCATCAGTGGTACGTCCAGGCCTACCTACAATGAGCAGTTCTTC.

The sample holds one count of this clone. V usage is TRBV2 and J usage is TRBJ2-7; D may be TRBD1 (6 bases). Germline V gives CDR1 SNHLY, CDR2 FYNNEI. This CDR3 is built from 12 residues. The ends were cut back, 6 bases at V and 4 bases at J, with 10 bases in the middle. CDR3 sequence: CASRDRGYEQYF. The DNA for the CDR3 is TGTGCCAGCAGGGATAGGGGGTACGAGCAGTACTTC.

This sequence joins TRBV5-5 and TRBJ1-5; the D gene is possibly TRBD1 (5 bases). This CDR3 has 15 amino acids. The germline V gene has CDR1 SGHKS and CDR2 YYEKEE (reference sequence). Trimming removed 3 bases from V and 0 bases from J, with 10 bases in between. In DNA form, the CDR3 reads TGTGCCAGCAGCTACGACAGATTTAGCAATCAGCCCCAGCATTTT. This translates into CASSYDRFSNQPQHF.

The chain couples TRBV19 to TRBJ2-1; the D is unclear. CDR3 size: 14 residues. V was shortened by 1 base and J by 5 bases, with 9 bases between the two germline ends. Per germline, CDR1 LNHDA and CDR2 SQIVND (reference sequence). The CDR3 sequence is CASSIGFRDNEQFF. CDR3 sequence (DNA): TGTGCCAGTAGTATAGGCTTCCGGGACAATGAGCAGTTCTTC.

J is TRBJ1-4 and V is TRBV7-8; unclear D gene. CDR1 SGHVS and CDR2 FQNEAQ come from the germline V gene. This CDR3 spans 17 amino acids. Trimming took 5 bases from V and 3 from J, leaving 19 bases between them. The CDR3 sequence is CASSRRVLAGANEKLFF. Written as DNA, the CDR3 is TGTGCCAGCAGCCGTCGGGTTCTGGCTGGAGCTAATGAAAAACTGTTTTTT.

V and J are TRBV7-7 and TRBJ2-2, with TRBD1 matching 10 bases. V trimming: 4 bases; J trimming: 6 bases; junction bases outside the gene matches: 5. The CDR3 has 15 amino acids. CDR1 SSHAT and CDR2 FNYEAQ come from the germline V gene (reference sequence). CDR3 residues: CASSSSGTGAGELFF. The CDR3 nucleotides are TGTGCCAGCAGCTCGTCCGGGACAGGGGCCGGGGAGCTGTTTTTT.

The V gene is TRBV10-3, the J gene TRBJ2-7; TRBD2 matches at 7 bases. CDR1 and CDR2 from the germline V gene are ENHRY and SYGVKD. The CDR3 has 13 residues. V shed 6 bases and J 5 bases; nucleotides not matched to a gene: 7. In nucleotides, the CDR3 is TGTGCCATCAGCCCGGGACTAATAAACGAGCAGTACTTC. Translated: CAISPGLINEQYF.

The rearrangement links TRBV5-1 to TRBJ1-1; TRBD1 aligns across 7 bases. The V gene end was trimmed by 5 bases and the J gene end by 5 bases; junction bases not matched to a gene: 12. The germline V gene encodes CDR1 SGHRS and CDR2 YFSETQ. This CDR3 comprises 15 residues. This CDR3 is CASRRQGSGRTEAFF. For the CDR3, the DNA is TGCGCCAGCAGGAGACAGGGATCGGGTAGGACTGAAGCTTTCTTT.

The V call is TRBV7-2, the J call TRBJ2-7, with 7 bases that match TRBD1. CDR3 length: 14 residues. With 1 base clipped from V and 5 bases from J, the junction kept 5 bases outside the gene matches. Germline loops: CDR1 SGHTA, CDR2 FQGNSA. The CDR3 DNA follows: TGTGCCAGCAGCTTAGGGACAGGAAGAGACGAGCAGTACTTC. Residues: CASSLGTGRDEQYF.

This sequence joins TRBV7-8 and TRBJ1-3; unclear D gene. The CDR3 contains 14 residues. From germline, CDR1 is SGHVS and CDR2 FQNEAQ. V lost 0 bases and J 0 bases, leaving 3 bases between the germline ends. In DNA form, the CDR3 reads TGTGCCAGCAGCTTAGCCTACTCTGGAAACACCATATATTTT. Translation gives CASSLAYSGNTIYF.

V is TRBV29-1 and J is TRBJ2-7; 8 bases are shared with TRBD1. The CDR3 runs to 14 residues. V shed 5 bases, J shed 2 bases, and the junction held 8 bases outside the gene matches. Germline V gene data show CDR1 as SQVTM and CDR2 as ANQGSEA. This CDR3 reads CSVLQGDTAYEQYF. The CDR3 DNA reads TGCAGCGTTCTACAGGGGGATACCGCCTACGAGCAGTACTTC.

The V and J genes are TRBV9 and TRBJ1-3, with D maybe TRBD1 (6 bases). CDR3 size: 17 residues. The germline CDR1 and CDR2 sequences are SGDLS and YYNGEE. V was trimmed by 4 bases and J by 0 bases, leaving 17 bases between them. The CDR3 DNA follows: TGTGCCAGCAGCTTATCACAGGGAGCTGGCTCTGGAAACACCATATATTTT. Its protein is CASSLSQGAGSGNTIYF.

The rearrangement joins TRBV5-1 to TRBJ2-5; the match to TRBD1 covers 8 bases. This CDR3 is 15 amino acids long. The V segment lost 0 bases and the J segment 3 bases; nucleotides outside the gene matches: 4. Per germline, CDR1 SGHRS and CDR2 YFSETQ. The CDR3 here is CASSLAQGAEETQYF. Here the CDR3 DNA reads TGCGCCAGCAGCTTGGCCCAGGGGGCGGAAGAGACCCAGTACTTC.

The chain is built from TRBV7-9 and TRBJ2-2, with TRBD2 matching 8 bases. Germline V gene lookup returns CDR1 SEHNR and CDR2 FQNEAQ (reference sequence). V lost 3 bases to trimming and J lost 7 bases; unmatched junction nucleotides: 10. The CDR3 runs 16 residues. CDR3 loop: CASSFLTGGPDGELFF. The DNA of the CDR3 is TGTGCCAGCAGCTTCCTAACGGGGGGGCCAGACGGGGAGCTGTTTTTT.

The chain has TRBV11-3 and TRBJ2-2; a weak D match, TRBD2 (6 bases). The CDR3 has 15 amino acids. Between the trimmed V and J ends, which lost 6 bases and 0 bases, there was a span of 11 bases. Germline CDR1 SGHNT, CDR2 YENEEA. CDR3 bases: TGTGCCAGCAGACCCGGGGGATCGAACACCGGGGAGCTGTTTTTT. It encodes CASRPGGSNTGELFF. Using reference TRBV11-3 and TRBJ2-2 for the parts outside the CDR3, the full variable domain is EAGVVQSPRYKIIEKKQPVAFWCNPISGHNTLYWYLQNLGQGPELLIRYENEEAVDDSQLPKDRFSAERLKGVDSTLKIQPAELGDSAVYLCASRPGGSNTGELFFGEGSRLTVL.

This CDR3 reads CASSVRLARNEQFF. Here the CDR3 DNA reads TGCGCCAGCAGCGTACGACTAGCGAGGAATGAGCAGTTCTTC. This chain joins TRBV4-1 and TRBJ2-1; 8 bases are shared with TRBD2. This CDR3 has 14 amino acids. With V trimmed by 5 bases and J by 7 bases, 7 bases remained unmatched. CDR1 is MGHRA, CDR2 YSYEKL, per germline.

The chain uses TRBV29-1 and TRBJ2-5, with 14 positions matching TRBD2. J was trimmed by 5 bases and V by 4 bases; bases with no gene match: 9. The CDR3 spans 16 residues. Germline CDR1 SQVTM, CDR2 ANQGSEA. CDR3 nucleotide sequence: TGCAGCGTTGCCCGGACTAGCGGGGGGCCGGGGGAGACCCAGTACTTC. It codes for CSVARTSGGPGETQYF.

This chain links TRBV4-1 with TRBJ2-1; tentative D call: TRBD1 (6 bases). The V gene's germline CDR1 is MGHRA and CDR2 YSYEKL. The CDR3 loop spans 15 amino acids. V was trimmed by 4 bases and J by 6 bases, leaving 16 bases between them. The CDR3 region is CASSPQGQARNEQFF. The CDR3 DNA follows: TGCGCCAGCAGCCCCCAGGGGCAGGCTCGCAATGAGCAGTTCTTC.